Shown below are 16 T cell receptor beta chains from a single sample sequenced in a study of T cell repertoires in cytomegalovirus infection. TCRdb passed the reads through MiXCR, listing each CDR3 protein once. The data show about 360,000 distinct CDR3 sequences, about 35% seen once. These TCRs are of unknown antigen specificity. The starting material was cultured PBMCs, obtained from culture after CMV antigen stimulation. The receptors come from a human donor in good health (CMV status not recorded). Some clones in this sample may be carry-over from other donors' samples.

CDR3 in DNA: TGTGCCAGCACCCGAGGGGGCAATGAGCAGTTCTTC. The encoded protein is CASTRGGNEQFF. The genes are TRBV6-2 or TRBV6-3 and TRBJ2-1; D is possibly TRBD1 (6 bases). Germline CDR1 MNHEY, CDR2 SVGEGT. V lost 7 bases, J lost 6 bases, and 10 bases lay in between. The CDR3 runs to 12 residues.

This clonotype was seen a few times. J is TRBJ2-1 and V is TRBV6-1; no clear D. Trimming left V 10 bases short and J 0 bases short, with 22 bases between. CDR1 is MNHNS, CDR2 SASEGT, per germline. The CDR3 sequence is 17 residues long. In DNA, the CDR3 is TGTGCCACGTGTGCGGTCCTTAGCAAAATCTCCTACAATGAGCAGTTCTTC. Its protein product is CATCAVLSKISYNEQFF.

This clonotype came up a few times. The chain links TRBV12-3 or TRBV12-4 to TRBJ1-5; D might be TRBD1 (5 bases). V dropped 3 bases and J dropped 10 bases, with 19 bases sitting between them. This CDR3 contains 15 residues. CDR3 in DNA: TGTGCCAGCAGTTTTGCAGGGAGGCTAGGCAGCCCCCAGCATTTT. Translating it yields CASSFAGRLGSPQHF.

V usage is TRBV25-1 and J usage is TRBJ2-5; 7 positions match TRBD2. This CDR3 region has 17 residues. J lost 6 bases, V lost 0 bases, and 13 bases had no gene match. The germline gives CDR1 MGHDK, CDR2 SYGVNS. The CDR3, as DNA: TGTGCCAGCAGTGAATACTATCCTGGCGGGAGAGAAAAGACCCAGTACTTC. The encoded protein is CASSEYYPGGREKTQYF.

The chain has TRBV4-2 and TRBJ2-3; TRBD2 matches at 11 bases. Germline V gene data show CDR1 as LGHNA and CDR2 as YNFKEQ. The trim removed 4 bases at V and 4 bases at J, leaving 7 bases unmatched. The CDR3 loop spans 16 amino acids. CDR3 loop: CASSRDTSGGADTQYF. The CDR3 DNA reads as TGTGCCAGCAGCCGGGATACTAGCGGGGGAGCAGATACGCAGTATTTT.

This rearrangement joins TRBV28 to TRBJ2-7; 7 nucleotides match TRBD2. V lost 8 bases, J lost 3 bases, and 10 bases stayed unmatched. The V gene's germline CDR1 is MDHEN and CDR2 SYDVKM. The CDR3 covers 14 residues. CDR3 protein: CASGRVIGSYEQYV. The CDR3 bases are TGTGCCAGCGGGAGGGTAATCGGGAGCTACGAGCAGTACGTC.

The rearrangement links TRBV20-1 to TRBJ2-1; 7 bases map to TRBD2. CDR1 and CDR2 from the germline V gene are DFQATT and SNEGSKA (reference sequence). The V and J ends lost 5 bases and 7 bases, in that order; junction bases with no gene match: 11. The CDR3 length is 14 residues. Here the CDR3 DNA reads TGCAGTGCTTCCAAGGGAGGGCCGGTGAATGAGCAGTTCTTC. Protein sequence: CSASKGGPVNEQFF.

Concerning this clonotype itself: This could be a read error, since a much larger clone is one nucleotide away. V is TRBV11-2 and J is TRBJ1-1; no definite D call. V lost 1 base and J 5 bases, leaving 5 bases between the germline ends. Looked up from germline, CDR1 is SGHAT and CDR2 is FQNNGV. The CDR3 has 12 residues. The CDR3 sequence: CASSLALTEAFF. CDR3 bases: TGTGCCAGCAGCTTAGCGTTGACTGAAGCTTTCTTT.

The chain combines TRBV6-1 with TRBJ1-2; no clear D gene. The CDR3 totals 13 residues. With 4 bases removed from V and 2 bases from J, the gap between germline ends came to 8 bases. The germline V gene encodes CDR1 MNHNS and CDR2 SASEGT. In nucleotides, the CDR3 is TGTGCCAGCAGTGTAAATCTAAACTATGGCTACACCTTC. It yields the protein CASSVNLNYGYTF.

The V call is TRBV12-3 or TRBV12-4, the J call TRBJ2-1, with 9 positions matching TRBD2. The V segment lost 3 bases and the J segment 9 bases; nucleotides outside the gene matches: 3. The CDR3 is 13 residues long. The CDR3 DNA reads TGTGCCAGCAGTTTCTTAGCGGGAGCTGAGCAGTTCTTC. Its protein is CASSFLAGAEQFF.

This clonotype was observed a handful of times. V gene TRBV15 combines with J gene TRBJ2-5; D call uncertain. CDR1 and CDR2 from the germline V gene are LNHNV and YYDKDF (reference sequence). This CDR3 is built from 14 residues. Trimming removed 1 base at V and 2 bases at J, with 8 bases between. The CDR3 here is CATSRGVRQETQYF. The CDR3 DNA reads TGTGCCACCAGCAGAGGGGTGAGGCAAGAGACCCAGTACTTC.

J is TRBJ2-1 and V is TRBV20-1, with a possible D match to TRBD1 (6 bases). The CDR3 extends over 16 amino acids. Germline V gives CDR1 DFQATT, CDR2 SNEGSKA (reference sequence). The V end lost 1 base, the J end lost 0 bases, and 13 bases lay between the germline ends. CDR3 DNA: TGCAGTGCTAGAGGTCCGGGACACAACTCCTACAATGAGCAGTTCTTC. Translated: CSARGPGHNSYNEQFF.

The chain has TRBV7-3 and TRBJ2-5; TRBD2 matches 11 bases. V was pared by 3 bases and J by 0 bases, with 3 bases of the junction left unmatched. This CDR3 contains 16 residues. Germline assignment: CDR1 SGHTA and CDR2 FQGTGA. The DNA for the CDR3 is TGTGCCAGCAGCTTGGGACTAGCGGAGTACCAAGAGACCCAGTACTTC. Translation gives CASSLGLAEYQETQYF. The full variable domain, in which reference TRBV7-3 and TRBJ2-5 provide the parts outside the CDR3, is GAGVSQTPSNKVTEKGKYVELRCDPISGHTALYWYRQSLGQGPEFLIYFQGTGAADDSGLPNDRFFAVRPEGSVSTLKIQRTERGDSAVYLCASSLGLAEYQETQYFGPGTRLLVL.

CDR3 DNA sequence: TGTGCCAGCAGCCAACTAGCGGGGAAAAAAGAGACCCAGTACTTC. Protein sequence: CASSQLAGKKETQYF. This sequence joins TRBV12-3 or TRBV12-4 and TRBJ2-5, with 10 bases lining up with TRBD2. V dropped 6 bases and J dropped 3; count of bases not matched to a gene: 7. The CDR3 sequence is 15 residues long.

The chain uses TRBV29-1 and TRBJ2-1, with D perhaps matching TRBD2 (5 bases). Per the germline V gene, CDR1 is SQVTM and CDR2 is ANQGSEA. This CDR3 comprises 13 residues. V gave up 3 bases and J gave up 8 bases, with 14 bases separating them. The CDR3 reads CSVDGRDRYEQFF. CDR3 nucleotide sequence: TGCAGCGTTGATGGTCGGGATAGGTATGAGCAGTTCTTC.

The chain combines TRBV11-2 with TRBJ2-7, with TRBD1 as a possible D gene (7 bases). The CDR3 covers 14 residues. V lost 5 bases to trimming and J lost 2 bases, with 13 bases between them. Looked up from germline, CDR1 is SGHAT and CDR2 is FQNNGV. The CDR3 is CASSTTRGPYEQYV. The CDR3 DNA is TGTGCCAGCAGCACGACTAGGGGGCCCTACGAGCAGTACGTC.